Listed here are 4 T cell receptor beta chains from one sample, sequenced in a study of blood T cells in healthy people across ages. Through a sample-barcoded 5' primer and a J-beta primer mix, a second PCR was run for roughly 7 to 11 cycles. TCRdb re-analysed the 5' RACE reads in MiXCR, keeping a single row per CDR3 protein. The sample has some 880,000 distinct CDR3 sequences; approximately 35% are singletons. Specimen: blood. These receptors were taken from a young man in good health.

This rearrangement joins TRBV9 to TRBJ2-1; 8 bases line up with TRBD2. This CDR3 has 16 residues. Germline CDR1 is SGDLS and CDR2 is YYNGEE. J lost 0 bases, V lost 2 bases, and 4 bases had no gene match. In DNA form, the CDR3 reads TGTGCCAGCAGCGTCTGGCGGGGGGACTCCTACAATGAGCAGTTCTTC. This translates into CASSVWRGDSYNEQFF. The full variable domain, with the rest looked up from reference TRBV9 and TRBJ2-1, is DSGVTQTPKHLITATGQRVTLRCSPRSGDLSVYWYQQSLDQGLQFLIQYYNGEERAKGNILERFSAQQFPDLHSELNLSSLELGDSALYFCASSVWRGDSYNEQFFGPGTRLTVL.

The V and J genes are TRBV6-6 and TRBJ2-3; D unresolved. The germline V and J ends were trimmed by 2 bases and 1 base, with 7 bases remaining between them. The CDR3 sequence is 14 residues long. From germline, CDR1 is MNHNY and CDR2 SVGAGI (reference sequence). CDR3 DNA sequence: TGTGCCAGCAGTTACGGTTGGGGCACAGATACGCAGTATTTT. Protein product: CASSYGWGTDTQYF.

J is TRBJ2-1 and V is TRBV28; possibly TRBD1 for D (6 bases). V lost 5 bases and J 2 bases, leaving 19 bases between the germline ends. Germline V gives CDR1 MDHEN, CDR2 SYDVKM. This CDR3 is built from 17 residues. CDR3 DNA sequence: TGTGCCAGCAGTACACGTGCTAGGGGGTTTACCTACAATGAGCAGTTCTTC. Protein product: CASSTRARGFTYNEQFF. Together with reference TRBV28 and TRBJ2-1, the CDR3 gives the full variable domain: DVKVTQSSRYLVKRTGEKVFLECVQDMDHENMFWYRQDPGLGLRLIYFSYDVKMKEKGDIPEGYSVSREKKERFSLILESASTNQTSMYLCASSTRARGFTYNEQFFGPGTRLTVL.

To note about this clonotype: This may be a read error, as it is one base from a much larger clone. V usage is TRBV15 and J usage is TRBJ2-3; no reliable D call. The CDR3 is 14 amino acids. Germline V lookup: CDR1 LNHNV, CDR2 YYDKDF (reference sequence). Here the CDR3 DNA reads TGTGCCACCAGCAGAGAACTTGTCACAGAGACGCAGTATTTT. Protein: CATSRELVTETQYF.